Detailed here is one TCR beta chain. This sample is drawn from a study of blood T cell repertoires in COVID-19. Study-wide background: PBMCs, B-cell-depleted T cells, or T cells provided the cDNA or gDNA that made up the material.

The CDR3 sequence is 13 residues long. V was clipped by 7 bases and J by 2 bases, with 14 bases between them. Germline assignment: CDR1 GTSNPN and CDR2 SVGIG (reference sequence). Study processing details: Counts of nucleated cells, estimated from reference gene primer amplification, were obtained. TCRdb's copy holds only in-frame clones and misses some; the assay was immunoSEQ multiplex PCR. That table furnishes V, J and clone size, whereas the DNA furnished D and trimming. This table has 150,000 to 200,000 clones, around 80% appearing once. Sequencing was carried out using peripheral blood. The rearrangement uses TRBV30 and TRBJ2-5; D perhaps matches TRBD2 (5 bases). The sequence was collected from a woman aged 70-85 years with COVID-19, enrolled during active disease. CDR3 nucleotides: TGTGCCTCCAACGGACTTCTACAAGAGACCCAGTACTTC. Residues: CASNGLLQETQYF.